This entry is about one T cell receptor beta chain. Assay: immunoSEQ multiplex PCR; the TCRdb copy retains only in-frame clones and omits some. Counted here are fewer than 80,000 clones, just under 95% occurring once; the ten biggest clones make up around 0.15%. This sample is part of a study of human versus mouse CDR3 diversity and MHC coevolution. Losses at the gene ends were 6 bases for V and 2 bases for J; bases not matched to a gene: 3. The germline CDR1 and CDR2 sequences are MNHNS and SASEGT. This CDR3 comprises 14 residues. This chain joins TRBV6-1 and TRBJ2-5; 10 bases are shared with TRBD2. The sequence was obtained from a person aged 30-70 years in good health. Sequences were obtained from naive CD4+ T cells from blood. Subset denoted: CD45RO-negative CD62L-positive naive CD4 T cells. The CDR3 DNA reads as TGTGCCAGCAGACGAGCGGGGGGGCAAGAGACCCAGTACTTC. Its translation is CASRRAGGQETQYF.